This record looks at one TCR beta chain sequence and its context. There are 15 residues in the CDR3. Germline CDR1 is SGDLS and CDR2 is YYNGEE. The junction had 2 bases not matched to a gene; V was cut back by 0 bases and J by 6 bases. It was with a sample-barcoded 5' primer and a J-beta primer mix that a second PCR of about 7 to 12 cycles was run. TCRdb re-analysed the 5' RACE reads in MiXCR, keeping a single row per CDR3 protein. The sample lists roughly 1 million distinct CDR3 sequences, roughly a quarter occurring once. This entry comes from a study of blood T cells in healthy people across ages. Separately, the same data were catalogued under a study of T cells of mothers and their children. That source notes: Donors were a few healthy Caucasian mothers and their six children. Using around 1.5 ug per 15 ul, all extracted RNA underwent cDNA synthesis. Barcodes and 2-4 random nucleotides were added by M1S in the second PCR. Evidence of persistent microchimeric T cell clones was absent.

This receptor was obtained from a girl aged 2 to 9 in good health. This sequence joins TRBV9 and TRBJ2-1; TRBD2 aligns across 11 bases. The sequencing input was blood. The CDR3: CASSVAGTSGNEQFF. The CDR3 coding sequence is TGTGCCAGCAGCGTAGCCGGGACTAGCGGCAATGAGCAGTTCTTC.